A selection of T cell receptor beta chains follows, all from one sample in a study of blood T cell repertoires in COVID-19. The data were produced by immunoSEQ multiplex PCR, yet TCRdb's version contains in-frame clones alone and is incomplete. This repertoire shows under 300,000 clones, approximately 85% found once; its top ten account for approximately 12%. The sequenced sample consisted of peripheral blood. The receptors here all came from a human donor in a cohort sampled during active COVID-19. CDR3s include the opening cysteine and the closing phenylalanine or tryptophan. A D gene is named only where the DNA matches it firmly. The listing skips clone size in some rows; elsewhere it reads once, few, many or a size class.

cdr3_nt: TGTGCCAGCAGTTTGGAAGGGACATGGGGCAATGGCTACACCTTC; cdr3_aa: CASSLEGTWGNGYTF; j_call: TRBJ1-2; d_call: -; cdr3_length: 15; clone_size: -; v_call: TRBV28
cdr3_nt: TGTGCCTGGACCCGTAGCAGTTCCTACAATGAGCAGTTCTTC; cdr3_aa: CAWTRSSSYNEQFF; j_call: TRBJ2-1; d_call: -; cdr3_length: 14; clone_size: -; v_call: TRBV30
cdr3_nt: TGTGCCAGCAGCCTCCGACAGGGAGTTTTGTACGAGCAGTACTTC; cdr3_aa: CASSLRQGVLYEQYF; j_call: TRBJ2-7; d_call: TRBD1; cdr3_length: 15; clone_size: -; v_call: TRBV9
cdr3_nt: TGTGCCAGTAGTCTAAGACAGGGCACACCCCTCCACTTT; cdr3_aa: CASSLRQGTPLHF; j_call: TRBJ1-6; d_call: TRBD1; cdr3_length: 13; clone_size: -; v_call: TRBV19
cdr3_nt: TGTGCCAGCAGCTTAGTAGAAAGGGGGCGCGAGCAGTACTTC; cdr3_aa: CASSLVERGREQYF; j_call: TRBJ2-7; d_call: TRBD1; cdr3_length: 14; clone_size: -; v_call: TRBV7-9
cdr3_nt: TGTGCCAGCAGTTTACAGGGTTACGAGCAGTACTTC; cdr3_aa: CASSLQGYEQYF; j_call: TRBJ2-7; d_call: -; cdr3_length: 12; clone_size: once; v_call: TRBV6-2/TRBV6-3
cdr3_nt: TGTGCCAGCTCACTAACTAGCGGGAGGGCTACAGATACGCAGTATTTT; cdr3_aa: CASSLTSGRATDTQYF; j_call: TRBJ2-3; d_call: TRBD2; cdr3_length: 16; clone_size: -; v_call: TRBV18
cdr3_nt: TGTGCCAGCAGCTTATACAGGGGAACTTTCTATGGCTACACCTTC; cdr3_aa: CASSLYRGTFYGYTF; j_call: TRBJ1-2; d_call: TRBD1; cdr3_length: 15; clone_size: -; v_call: TRBV13
cdr3_nt: TGTGCCAGCAGAACCGGGACTAGTAGGGGCGGTGAGCAGTTCTTC; cdr3_aa: CASRTGTSRGGEQFF; j_call: TRBJ2-1; d_call: TRBD2; cdr3_length: 15; clone_size: -; v_call: TRBV5-4
cdr3_nt: TGTGCCAGCAGTGCCCTTGGGGGGACTGAAGCTTTCTTT; cdr3_aa: CASSALGGTEAFF; j_call: TRBJ1-1; d_call: -; cdr3_length: 13; clone_size: few; v_call: TRBV27
cdr3_nt: TGTGCCTGGAGTGTACGGGGGGCTAAAGAGACCCAGTACTTC; cdr3_aa: CAWSVRGAKETQYF; j_call: TRBJ2-5; d_call: -; cdr3_length: 14; clone_size: -; v_call: TRBV30
cdr3_nt: TGTGCCTGGAGAAAAGGGACTTCTAACACCGGGGAGCTGTTTTTT; cdr3_aa: CAWRKGTSNTGELFF; j_call: TRBJ2-2; d_call: -; cdr3_length: 15; clone_size: -; v_call: TRBV30
cdr3_nt: TGTGCCAGCAGCTTAACCGGGACAGGGATCTTGGCAGATACGCAGTATTTT; cdr3_aa: CASSLTGTGILADTQYF; j_call: TRBJ2-3; d_call: TRBD1; cdr3_length: 17; clone_size: once; v_call: TRBV7-9
cdr3_nt: TGCGCCAGCAGCCGAGGACAGGGGCGCTTGAACACTGAAGCTTTCTTT; cdr3_aa: CASSRGQGRLNTEAFF; j_call: TRBJ1-1; d_call: TRBD1; cdr3_length: 16; clone_size: -; v_call: TRBV10-2
cdr3_nt: TGTGCCAGCAGTGACCAGACAGGGGGACGGTCACCCCTCCACTTT; cdr3_aa: CASSDQTGGRSPLHF; j_call: TRBJ1-6; d_call: TRBD1; cdr3_length: 15; clone_size: -; v_call: TRBV6-1
cdr3_nt: TGTGCCAGCAGTGACGGAGCTGTAGGACACAACAATGAGCAGTTCTTC; cdr3_aa: CASSDGAVGHNNEQFF; j_call: TRBJ2-1; d_call: -; cdr3_length: 16; clone_size: -; v_call: TRBV2
cdr3_nt: TGTGCCAGCAGTTTTGGACTAGCAAACACCGGGGAGCTGTTTTTT; cdr3_aa: CASSFGLANTGELFF; j_call: TRBJ2-2; d_call: TRBD2; cdr3_length: 15; clone_size: once; v_call: TRBV6-5
cdr3_nt: TGTGCCAGCAGTTTAGTCGGGGAGTCACCCCTCCACTTT; cdr3_aa: CASSLVGESPLHF; j_call: TRBJ1-6; d_call: -; cdr3_length: 13; clone_size: -; v_call: TRBV27
cdr3_nt: TGTGCCAGCAAGGTTCCAGGGAGGGGGACCCAGTACTTC; cdr3_aa: CASKVPGRGTQYF; j_call: TRBJ2-5; d_call: TRBD2; cdr3_length: 13; clone_size: -; v_call: TRBV6-5
cdr3_nt: TGCGCCAGCAGCTTGGACAACAGGGGCACTGAAGCTTTCTTT; cdr3_aa: CASSLDNRGTEAFF; j_call: TRBJ1-1; d_call: TRBD1; cdr3_length: 14; clone_size: -; v_call: TRBV5-1
cdr3_nt: TGCGCCAGCAGCACAACAGGGGACTATGGCTACACCTTC; cdr3_aa: CASSTTGDYGYTF; j_call: TRBJ1-2; d_call: TRBD1; cdr3_length: 13; clone_size: -; v_call: TRBV5-1
cdr3_nt: TGCGCCAGCGGTACACAGGGAGACGGCTATGGCTACACCTTC; cdr3_aa: CASGTQGDGYGYTF; j_call: TRBJ1-2; d_call: -; cdr3_length: 14; clone_size: -; v_call: TRBV5-1
cdr3_nt: TGCGCCAGCAGGGGAGTGAACACTGAAGCTTTCTTT; cdr3_aa: CASRGVNTEAFF; j_call: TRBJ1-1; d_call: -; cdr3_length: 12; clone_size: -; v_call: TRBV10-2
cdr3_nt: TGTGCCTCGCGGGTTCCCTCTGCCTACGAGCAGTACTTC; cdr3_aa: CASRVPSAYEQYF; j_call: TRBJ2-7; d_call: -; cdr3_length: 13; clone_size: once; v_call: TRBV6-5
cdr3_nt: TGCGCCAGCAGCGACGGGAGGGGGGCCTACAATGAGCAGTTCTTC; cdr3_aa: CASSDGRGAYNEQFF; j_call: TRBJ2-1; d_call: TRBD2; cdr3_length: 15; clone_size: -; v_call: TRBV5-1
cdr3_nt: TGTGCCAGCAGCCCCTGGAGGACCGGGGAGCTGTTTTTT; cdr3_aa: CASSPWRTGELFF; j_call: TRBJ2-2; d_call: -; cdr3_length: 13; clone_size: -; v_call: TRBV7-9
cdr3_nt: TGTGCCAGCAGCTTATACGCTAGCGCAGATACGCAGTATTTT; cdr3_aa: CASSLYASADTQYF; j_call: TRBJ2-3; d_call: -; cdr3_length: 14; clone_size: -; v_call: TRBV7-9
cdr3_nt: TGCGCCAGCAGCTTGATAACTAGGAGCTCCTACAATGAGCAGTTCTTC; cdr3_aa: CASSLITRSSYNEQFF; j_call: TRBJ2-1; d_call: -; cdr3_length: 16; clone_size: -; v_call: TRBV5-1
cdr3_nt: TGCGCCAGCAGCCAAGATAGGGAAGCTAGCGGGGGACCCAATGAGCAGTTCTTC; cdr3_aa: CASSQDREASGGPNEQFF; j_call: TRBJ2-1; d_call: TRBD2; cdr3_length: 18; clone_size: -; v_call: TRBV4-1
cdr3_nt: TGTGCCAGCAGTGGTGGTTTGGGAGGGAACACTGAAGCTTTCTTT; cdr3_aa: CASSGGLGGNTEAFF; j_call: TRBJ1-1; d_call: -; cdr3_length: 15; clone_size: -; v_call: TRBV2
cdr3_nt: TGTGCCAGCAGTTCGTACTATGGCTACACCTTC; cdr3_aa: CASSSYYGYTF; j_call: TRBJ1-2; d_call: -; cdr3_length: 11; clone_size: few; v_call: TRBV2
cdr3_nt: TGTGCCAGTAGAAATATCGGGACGGGGGGCCTCTATGGCTACACCTTC; cdr3_aa: CASRNIGTGGLYGYTF; j_call: TRBJ1-2; d_call: -; cdr3_length: 16; clone_size: -; v_call: TRBV19